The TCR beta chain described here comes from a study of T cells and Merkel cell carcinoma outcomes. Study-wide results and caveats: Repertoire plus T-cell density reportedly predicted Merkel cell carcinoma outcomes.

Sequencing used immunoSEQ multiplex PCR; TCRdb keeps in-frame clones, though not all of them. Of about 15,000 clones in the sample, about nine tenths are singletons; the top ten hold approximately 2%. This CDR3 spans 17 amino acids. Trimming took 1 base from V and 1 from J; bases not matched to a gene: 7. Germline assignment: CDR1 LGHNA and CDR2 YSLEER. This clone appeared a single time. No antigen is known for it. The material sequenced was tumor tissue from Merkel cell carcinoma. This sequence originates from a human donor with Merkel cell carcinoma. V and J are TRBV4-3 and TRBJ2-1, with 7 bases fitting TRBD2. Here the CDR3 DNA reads TGCGCCAGCAGCCAAGTACCTAGCGGTGAGTCCTACAATGAGCAGTTCTTC. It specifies CASSQVPSGESYNEQFF.